The T cell receptor (beta chain) under discussion was sequenced for a study of blood T cell repertoires in COVID-19 (dated by TCRdb to 2018 to 2020). Broadly, across the study: Collaborator samples came from the United States, Italy and Spain and covered acute and convalescent phases of COVID-19. The prospective study material was composed of cDNA or gDNA derived from T cells, B-cell-depleted T cells, or PBMCs. Where available, HLA class I and class II types were taken from metadata supplied by the sample provider and were not determined by assay-based typing. The sample metadata nearly always contained a de-identified subject ID, COVID-19 status, age in years and sex. Samples came from the ongoing ImmuneRACE study (first 160 participants) plus 1,254 subjects from 6 global collaborators. The repertoires were released in a freely available public database meant as a resource for research on the immune response to SARS-CoV-2. The dataset comprised deeply sampled blood TCRbeta repertoires from subjects exposed to, actively infected with, or recovered from COVID-19.

Points on this clone: This receptor's antigen is unknown. No per-base quality is available; no much larger clone lies one base away.

What the work shows at the level of the full study, not this receptor alone: Clinical and demographic metadata were provided uncurated, with the amount varying by source and participant.

TCRbeta CDR3 regions were amplified from genomic DNA using the immunoSEQ Assay, a bias-controlled multiplex PCR. In the authors' own workflow: The number of nucleated cells in each sample was estimated by amplification of reference gene primers within the assay. To quantify the absolute abundance of each unique TCRbeta CDR3 rearrangement, sequence reads were collapsed and filtered. For each sample, productive Simpson clonality was calculated as the square root of Simpson's diversity index over productive rearrangements. TCRdb re-hosts the immuneACCESS table, in-frame sequences only. Its copies lack some clones; in the studies checked, an unresolved V gene accounts for under half of them, and the cause for the rest is not known. That table supplies the V and J calls and clone size; D and trimming were determined from the DNA. The sample table shows some 200,000 clones, and more than 75% are seen once. Less than 6% of the sample is taken by the ten largest.

One collaborating source in Seattle enrolled patients while the patients were actively infected and followed the patients over time throughout the course of disease. Whole blood was collected in K2EDTA tubes by collaborating institutions according to the institutions' own protocols. For TCRbeta analysis, collaborators shipped samples as frozen whole blood, isolated PBMCs, or DNA extracted from either of those sample types. At the junction V is shortened by 3 bases and J by 3 bases, with 15 bases in between. Measured from the cysteine to the phenylalanine, the CDR3 is 15 residues long. The sequence is cut down to CDR3 DNA, 45 bases in frame from base 1. According to the germline V gene (reference sequence), CDR1 reads LGHDT and CDR2 reads YNNKEL.

This sequence was found in a woman between 65 and 79 years old with COVID-19, enrolled during active disease. The specimen sequenced was peripheral blood. Here the chain combines TRBV3-1 (or the pseudogene TRBV3-2) and TRBJ2-7; tentative D gene TRBD2, with 6 bases matching. The CDR3: CASSHVEGLVYEQYF. The nucleotide sequence reads TGTGCCAGCAGCCACGTCGAGGGACTGGTCTACGAGCAGTACTTC.